Listed below are T cell receptor beta chains from one sample, sequenced in a study of shared clonotypes between healthy human individuals. Method: immunoSEQ multiplex PCR; TCRdb's copy keeps in-frame clones and lacks some. Of some 2.1 million clones detected, approximately 92% appear once; the ten largest clones hold less than 2%. Sequencing was carried out using naive CD8+ T cells from PBMCs. Receptor source: a man aged 18 to 29 in good health. Some clones in this sample may be carry-over from other donors' samples. Each CDR3 is given with its conserved first and last residue. Each record gives: D gene, V gene, J gene, clone size, CDR3 DNA, CDR3 protein. The D gene is left open where the match is weak. Not every row has a clone size; where given, it reads once, few, many or a size class.

.	TRBV5-6	TRBJ1-3	.	TGTGCCAGCAGCCGCCCGGGGGGCCCTGGAAACACCATATATTTT	CASSRPGGPGNTIYF
.	TRBV27	TRBJ1-2	.	TGTGCCAGCAGTCCATTGAACTATGGCTACACCTTC	CASSPLNYGYTF
.	TRBV7-9	TRBJ2-5	.	TGTGCCAGCAGCCCCATCGGGCTAGATGTAGAGACCCAGTACTTC	CASSPIGLDVETQYF
TRBD2	TRBV9	TRBJ2-1	.	TGTGCCAGCCACGGGACTAGCGCTTACAATGAGCAGTTCTTC	CASHGTSAYNEQFF
.	TRBV4-3	TRBJ2-2	.	TGCGCCAGCAGCCAGCCAAGGGACACCGGGGAGCTGTTTTTT	CASSQPRDTGELFF
TRBD2	TRBV4-3	TRBJ2-3	.	TGCGCCAGCAGCCTCGGACTAGCGAGCACAGATACGCAGTATTTT	CASSLGLASTDTQYF
.	TRBV4-2	TRBJ2-7	.	TGTGCCAGCAGCCAAGATTCCCACGAGCAGTACTTC	CASSQDSHEQYF
TRBD1	TRBV2	TRBJ2-7	.	TGTGCCAGCAGTGAAGGGTATCCCGGGACAGCTCTGTACGAGCAGTACTTC	CASSEGYPGTALYEQYF
.	TRBV7-3	TRBJ2-1	.	TGTGCCAGCAGCTTAATTCCCCCGGGCGGTGGCTCCTACAATGAGCAGTTCTTC	CASSLIPPGGGSYNEQFF
.	TRBV7-3	TRBJ2-1	.	TGTGCCAGCAGCTTAATGGCCGGCACCCACGGGGATGAGCAGTTCTTC	CASSLMAGTHGDEQFF
.	TRBV28	TRBJ1-4	.	TGTGCCAGCAGTTTTACTATTTATGAAAAACTGTTTTTT	CASSFTIYEKLFF
.	TRBV28	TRBJ2-3	.	TGTGCCAGCAGTTTTGGGGACCCAGATACGCAGTATTTT	CASSFGDPDTQYF
.	TRBV18	TRBJ1-1	few	TGTGCCAGCTCACCACCGGAGGCAGTCACTGAAGCTTTCTTT	CASSPPEAVTEAFF
.	TRBV6-6	TRBJ2-7	.	TGTGCCAGCAGTTATGGGGGGCCAACCTACGAGCAGTACTTC	CASSYGGPTYEQYF
.	TRBV7-2	TRBJ2-2	.	TGTGCCAGCAGTCCCGGCTCCGAGGGGCTGTTTTTT	CASSPGSEGLFF
.	TRBV10-1	TRBJ1-1	once	TGCGCCAGCAGTCAGGGGAACACTGAAGCTTTCTTT	CASSQGNTEAFF
.	TRBV5-4	TRBJ2-1	.	TGTGCCAGCAGCTTGGTTCCCTCGGCAGGGGAGTTCTACAATGAGCAGTTCTTC	CASSLVPSAGEFYNEQFF
TRBD1	TRBV29-1	TRBJ1-1	.	TGCAGCGTCCATATGACAGGGAATTTTGTCGCTGAAGCTTTCTTT	CSVHMTGNFVAEAFF
TRBD2	TRBV7-8	TRBJ2-1	.	TGTGCCAGCAGCACCTTAGCGGGGTACTCCTACAATGAGCAGTTCTTC	CASSTLAGYSYNEQFF
TRBD2	TRBV4-3	TRBJ2-1	.	TGCGCCAGCAGCCAGAGCGGGAGCTCCTACAATGAGCAGTTCTTC	CASSQSGSSYNEQFF
.	TRBV2	TRBJ2-7	.	TGTGCCAGCAGTGGGTTAAGCTACGAGCAGTACTTC	CASSGLSYEQYF
TRBD1	TRBV19	TRBJ1-1	once	TGTGCCAGTAGTGTCGAGACAGGGCGGGTTGAAGCTTTCTTT	CASSVETGRVEAFF
.	TRBV4-3	TRBJ1-2	few	TGCGCCAGCAGCCAAAATAACGGATACTATGGCTACACCTTC	CASSQNNGYYGYTF
.	TRBV7-8	TRBJ2-5	.	TGTGCCAGCAGCTTAGTAGGGGCTCAAGAGACCCAGTACTTC	CASSLVGAQETQYF
.	TRBV27	TRBJ2-7	once	TGTGCCAGCAGTTTCCGTGACAGACTCTCCTACGAGCAGTACTTC	CASSFRDRLSYEQYF
TRBD1	TRBV6-1	TRBJ1-1	.	TGTGCCAGCAGTGAAAGGCGGGACAGGGCCACCCTTATGAACACTGAAGCTTTCTTT	CASSERRDRATLMNTEAFF
.	TRBV28	TRBJ1-1	.	TGTGCCAGCAGTTTATGGGGGGGCCCGAACACTGAAGCTTTCTTT	CASSLWGGPNTEAFF
.	TRBV6-1	TRBJ2-1	.	TGTGCCAGCAGTGCGGTTCGGGGTTTCTCCTACAATGAGCAGTTCTTC	CASSAVRGFSYNEQFF
.	TRBV2	TRBJ2-1	.	TGTGCCAGCAGTGAACTATGGGGCGACGACTCGCAGCAGTTCTTC	CASSELWGDDSQQFF
.	TRBV19	TRBJ2-7	.	TGTGCCAGTAGTATGAGGGGGTACGAGCAGTACTTC	CASSMRGYEQYF
TRBD2	TRBV27	TRBJ2-2	.	TGTGCCAGCAGTATAGCGGGAGAGGGAGCCGGGGAGCTGTTTTTT	CASSIAGEGAGELFF
.	TRBV18	TRBJ2-1	.	TGTGCCAGCTCACCCGGGGCGGAGTTCTACAATGAGCAGTTCTTC	CASSPGAEFYNEQFF
.	TRBV4-1	TRBJ1-4	.	TGCGCCAGCAGGCTGGCGGACGCAACTAATGAAAAACTGTTTTTT	CASRLADATNEKLFF
.	TRBV7-8	TRBJ1-2	.	TGTGCCAGCAGCTTAGAGACGGTTTCAATTTACTATGGCTACACCTTC	CASSLETVSIYYGYTF
TRBD2	TRBV7-9	TRBJ2-5	.	TGTGCCAGCAGCTTTCCGGGACGGGAGGGGGAGACCCAGTACTTC	CASSFPGREGETQYF
.	TRBV11-3	TRBJ2-1	.	TGTGCCAGCAGCGGAGTACTTGACAATGAGCAGTTCTTC	CASSGVLDNEQFF
.	TRBV9	TRBJ1-1	.	TGTGCCAGCAGCGTGATGACAGTTAACACTGAAGCTTTCTTT	CASSVMTVNTEAFF
.	TRBV2	TRBJ2-1	.	TGTGCCAGCAGTCCCAGCCTTAGGACCTACAATGAGCAGTTCTTC	CASSPSLRTYNEQFF
.	TRBV2	TRBJ1-1	.	TGTGCCAGCACAAGGGGTGACAGGCCTGCACCATTTTTGAACACTGAAGCTTTCTTT	CASTRGDRPAPFLNTEAFF
.	TRBV2	TRBJ2-1	.	TGTGCCAGCAGGGCCGGGACTTGGGACAATGAGCAGTTCTTC	CASRAGTWDNEQFF
TRBD1	TRBV25-1	TRBJ1-2	.	TGTGCCAGCAGTCCCTCGGGACAGGGCATATTTAACTATGGCTACACCTTC	CASSPSGQGIFNYGYTF
TRBD2	TRBV10-3	TRBJ2-7	.	TGTGCCATCAGTGAATTCAGGCTAGCGGCCTCCTACGAGCAGTACTTC	CAISEFRLAASYEQYF
.	TRBV13	TRBJ2-2	.	TGTGCCAGCAGCTTACTGGCAGCGAACACCGGGGAGCTGTTTTTT	CASSLLAANTGELFF
.	TRBV2	TRBJ1-1	.	TGTGCCAGCAAGAGGGGGGGGCAGTGGGCTTTCTTT	CASKRGGQWAFF
.	TRBV9	TRBJ2-1	.	TGTGCCAGCAGCGTATGGGGTGGCGGGGATGAGCAGTTCTTC	CASSVWGGGDEQFF
TRBD2	TRBV9	TRBJ2-1	.	TGTGCCAGCAGCGTTGGTCCGGGAGGGCCCAATGAGCAGTTCTTC	CASSVGPGGPNEQFF
.	TRBV11-2	TRBJ1-1	.	TGTGCCAGCAGCTTAGATTCTTGGGGAGGGAACACTGAAGCTTTCTTT	CASSLDSWGGNTEAFF
TRBD2	TRBV7-8	TRBJ2-7	.	TGTGCCAGCAGCTCTCACCCAGGGAGGGACGAGCAGTACTTC	CASSSHPGRDEQYF
TRBD2	TRBV11-3	TRBJ2-2	.	TGTGCCAGCAGCCCTAGGACTAGTCTCACCGGGGAGCTGTTTTTT	CASSPRTSLTGELFF
.	TRBV27	TRBJ2-7	once	TGTGCCAGCAGTTTATCAAGACCCCCTTCGGTCTACGAGCAGTACTTC	CASSLSRPPSVYEQYF
.	TRBV15	TRBJ1-1	.	TGTGCCACCAGCAGTCGACCTCGGGACGAGGGTGTCACTGAAGCTTTCTTT	CATSSRPRDEGVTEAFF
.	TRBV28	TRBJ2-1	.	TGTGCCAGCAGACCCGTTAGGACAGCCTCGTACAATGAGCAGTTCTTC	CASRPVRTASYNEQFF
TRBD1	TRBV18	TRBJ2-2	.	TGTGCCAGCTCACCCCGGACAGGGGTCACCGGGGAGCTGTTTTTT	CASSPRTGVTGELFF